This entry features one T cell receptor beta chain sequence. Its antigen is not identified. Primers included in the PCR were 60 Vbeta and 13 Jbeta primers. TCRdb's copy holds only in-frame clones and misses some; the assay was immunoSEQ multiplex PCR. The table lists about 130,000 clones, about 61% of them singletons, with 2.4% in the top ten. This sample was taken from a study of cytomegalovirus exposure and HLA in healthy donors. The wider study: Early released data comprised 80 million to 100 million unique TCRs from HLA-typed donors. Study-level results: According to an earlier analysis, most TCR beta V segments yielded productive rearrangements about 87% or about 30% of the time.

Each donor's status was that of a healthy bone marrow donor. The germline gives CDR1 SGDLS, CDR2 YYNGEE. Between the trimmed V and J ends, which lost 0 bases and 0 bases, there was a span of 7 bases. The length of the CDR3 is 14 residues. The TCR comes from a woman aged 40-49 years in good health and CMV-seronegative. Sequenced input: PBMCs. The chain is built from TRBV9 and TRBJ2-7; a possible D gene is TRBD1 (5 bases). The DNA of the CDR3 is TGTGCCAGCAGCGTAGGACAGATCTCCTACGAGCAGTACTTC. This gives the protein CASSVGQISYEQYF.